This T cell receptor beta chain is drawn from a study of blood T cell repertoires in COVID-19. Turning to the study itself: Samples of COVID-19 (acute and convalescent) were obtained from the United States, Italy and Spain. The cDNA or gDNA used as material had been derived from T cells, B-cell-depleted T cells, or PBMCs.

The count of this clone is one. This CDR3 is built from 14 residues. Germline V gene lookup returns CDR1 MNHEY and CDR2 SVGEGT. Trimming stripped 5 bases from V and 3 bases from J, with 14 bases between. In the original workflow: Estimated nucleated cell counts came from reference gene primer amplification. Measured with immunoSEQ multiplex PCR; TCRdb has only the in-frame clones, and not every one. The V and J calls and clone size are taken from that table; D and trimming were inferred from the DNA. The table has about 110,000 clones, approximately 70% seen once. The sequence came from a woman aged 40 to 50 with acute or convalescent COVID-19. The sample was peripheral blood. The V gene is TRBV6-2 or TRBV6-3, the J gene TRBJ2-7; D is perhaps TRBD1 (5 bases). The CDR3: CASSRQGFIYEQYF. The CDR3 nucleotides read TGTGCCAGCAGTCGCCAGGGCTTTATCTACGAGCAGTACTTC.